These 2 T cell receptor beta chains came from one sample sequenced in a study of blood T cell repertoires in COVID-19 (dated by TCRdb to 2018 to 2020). Libraries were made using the immunoSEQ multiplex PCR assay. TCRdb mirrors the immuneACCESS table, restricted to in-frame sequences. Some clones are absent from its copies; in checked studies, under half trace to an unresolved V gene, and the reason for the others is unknown. The sample table holds tens of thousands of clones, of which just under 85% were seen once. The ten largest make up less than 3.5% of the sample. Input material: peripheral blood. All receptors come from an older woman with acute or convalescent COVID-19.

The V gene is TRBV19, the J gene TRBJ2-3; the D gene is possibly TRBD2 (6 bases). CDR1 is LNHDA, CDR2 SQIVND, per germline (reference sequence). The ends were cut back, 6 bases at V and 5 bases at J, with 18 bases in the middle. The CDR3 length is 15 residues. CDR3: CASRHTGTFQDTQYF. In DNA form, the CDR3 reads TGTGCCAGTAGACATACCGGGACTTTCCAAGATACGCAGTATTTT. The whole variable domain, filled in from reference TRBV19 and TRBJ2-3, reads DGGITQSPKYLFRKEGQNVTLSCEQNLNHDAMYWYRQDPGQGLRLIYYSQIVNDFQKGDIAEGYSVSREKKESFPLTVTSAQKNPTAFYLCASRHTGTFQDTQYFGPGTRLTVL.

This rearrangement joins TRBV27 to TRBJ1-1; a weak D match, TRBD1 (6 bases). Germline V gene data show CDR1 as MNHEY and CDR2 as SMNVEV (reference sequence). The CDR3 runs 14 residues. The V end lost 2 bases, the J end lost 1 base, and 8 bases lay between the germline ends. CDR3 DNA sequence: TGTGCCAGCAGTTTACCGGGACAGAACACTGAAGCTTTCTTT. As protein: CASSLPGQNTEAFF.